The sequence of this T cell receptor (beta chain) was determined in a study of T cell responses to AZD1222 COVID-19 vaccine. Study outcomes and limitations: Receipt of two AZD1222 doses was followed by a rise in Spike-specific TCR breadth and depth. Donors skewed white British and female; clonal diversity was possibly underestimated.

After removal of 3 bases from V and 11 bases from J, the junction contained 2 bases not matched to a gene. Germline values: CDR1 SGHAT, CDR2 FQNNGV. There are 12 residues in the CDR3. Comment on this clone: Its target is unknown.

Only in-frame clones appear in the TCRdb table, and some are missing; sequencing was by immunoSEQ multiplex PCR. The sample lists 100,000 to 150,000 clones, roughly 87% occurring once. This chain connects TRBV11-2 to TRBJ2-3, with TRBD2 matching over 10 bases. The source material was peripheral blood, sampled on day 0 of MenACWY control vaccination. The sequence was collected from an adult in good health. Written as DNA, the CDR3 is TGTGCCAGCAGCTTTCTAGCGGGGGAGCAGTATTTT. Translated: CASSFLAGEQYF.